The present T cell receptor (beta chain) was sequenced within a study of T cells expressing NK-cell markers. Study information: Out of eight donors sequenced, seven tested HCMV-seropositive and the remaining one seronegative.

The CDR3 sequence is 15 residues long. The germline CDR1 and CDR2 sequences are MGHRA and YSYEKL. Reanalyzing the 5' RACE reads, TCRdb keeps one entry per CDR3 protein, without DNA. The sample holds 300,000 to 500,000 distinct CDR3 sequences. Details on this clonotype: The antigen remains unidentified.

Findings of the study overall: Several donors likewise had their CD3+CD56-NKG2C+ fraction led by these clonotypes. What remained unclear was the HCMV specificity of expanded NKG2C+ T cell clones.

The genes are TRBV4-1 and TRBJ1-2; the D gene TCRdb calls, TRBD1, cannot be checked with no DNA. Material for sequencing was blood T cells: a sorted CD56 or NKG2C T cell subset, CD4+ or CD8+ T cells, or bulk PBMC T cells (not recorded which). The clonotype was recovered from a woman in her fifties or sixties in good health. CDR3 in amino acids: CASSPLWGTYYGYTF.